This entry is about one TCR beta chain. This CDR3 comprises 16 residues. Germline V gives CDR1 WSHSY, CDR2 SAAADI. The sample is drawn from a study of post-analysis software for immune sequencing data. Every TCR beta cDNA library bore unique molecular identifiers. MiXCR, applied by TCRdb to the PCR reads, yields one record per CDR3 protein. Of under 200,000 distinct CDR3 sequences in the sample, 36% were seen once. This receptor was taken from a girl between 10 and 17 years old with multiple sclerosis. The chain uses TRBV10-2 and TRBJ2-1, with 7 bases identical to TRBD2. The end of the DNA is better explained by TRBJ2-7, so the J call may be wrong. The sequenced sample was blood, obtained after autologous hematopoietic stem cell transplantation. The CDR3 nucleotides read TGCGCCAGCAGTGAGACCGCTAGCGGCTCCTACAATGAGCAGTACTTC. Its protein is CASSETASGSYNEQYF.